The sample holds a few counts of the clone carrying this TCR beta chain. Its antigen is currently unknown. The sample originates from a study of blood T cells in healthy people across ages. Points from the study as a whole: A roughly linear fall in TCR beta diversity per million T cells was seen with increasing age.

The CDR3 has 14 residues. V lost 2 bases, J lost 1 base, and 8 bases lay in between. Germline V gene sequence: CDR1 LGHNA, CDR2 YNFKEQ. The authors ran a second PCR of roughly 6 to 12 cycles using a sample-barcoded 5' primer and a J-beta primer mix. Each cDNA molecule was tagged by a template-switch adaptor that had 12 random nucleotides. TCRdb re-called the 5' RACE reads with MiXCR, one entry per CDR3 protein. The profile shows roughly 570,000 distinct CDR3 sequences, approximately 30% of them singletons. This sequence originates from a woman in her 70s in good health. Sequencing was done on a sample of blood. The chain has TRBV4-2 and TRBJ1-1, with unresolved D. DNA for the CDR3: TGTGCCAGCAGCCAATTTGGGCCGAACACTGAAGCTTTCTTT. The encoded protein is CASSQFGPNTEAFF.